The source of this T cell receptor beta chain is a study of Ad26.COV2.S vaccination and SARS-CoV-2 variants. Treatment described: roughly 19 received Ad26.COV2.S at low or high dose, single or two shots; 5 received placebo; per-sample allocation not given. Day 63 following the first vaccine or placebo injection was when the samples were taken. Aged 18-55 years, donor was enrolled in Boston around 2020. CDR1 and CDR2 from the germline V gene are SGHNT and YENEEA. The V and J ends lost 5 bases and 7 bases, in that order; junction bases with no gene match: 6. The CDR3 is made up of 15 amino acids. In regard to this clone: As yet, its antigen is unknown.

Whole-study results and caveats: Placebo recipients trailed vaccine recipients in spike-specific TCR breadth. Reported findings describe substantial breadth in spike-specific CD8+ and CD4+ T cell responses following vaccination.

Measured with immunoSEQ multiplex PCR; TCRdb has only the in-frame clones, and not every one. The sample holds a few hundred thousand clones, about 90% seen once. The source material was peripheral blood, sampled in a trial of Ad26.COV2.S vaccine versus placebo. The rearrangement links TRBV11-3 to TRBJ2-1; 12 nucleotides align to TRBD2. The sequence was collected from a person aged 18-65 years who received the Ad26.COV2.S COVID-19 vaccine or a placebo. CDR3 in amino acids: CASSQRLAGANEQFF. CDR3 in DNA: TGTGCCAGCAGCCAACGACTAGCGGGAGCTAATGAGCAGTTCTTC.